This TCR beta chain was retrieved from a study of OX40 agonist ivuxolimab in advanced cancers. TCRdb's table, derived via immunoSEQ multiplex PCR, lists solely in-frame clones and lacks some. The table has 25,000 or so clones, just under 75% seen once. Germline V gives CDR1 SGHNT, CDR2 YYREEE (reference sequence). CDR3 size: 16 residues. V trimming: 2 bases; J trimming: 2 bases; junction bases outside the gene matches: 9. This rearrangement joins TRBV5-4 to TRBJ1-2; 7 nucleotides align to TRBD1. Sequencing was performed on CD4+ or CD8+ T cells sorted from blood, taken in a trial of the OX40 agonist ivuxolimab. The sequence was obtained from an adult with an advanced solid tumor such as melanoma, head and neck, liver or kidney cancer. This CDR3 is CASSFRGDWENYGYTF. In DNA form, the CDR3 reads TGTGCCAGCAGCTTCAGGGGGGATTGGGAAAACTATGGCTACACCTTC.